This is a list of T cell receptor beta chains from one sample in a study of blood T cell repertoires in COVID-19. Assay used: immunoSEQ multiplex PCR; TCRdb lists only in-frame clones, some missing. This sample yields hundreds of thousands of clones, of which 88% are seen a single time; about 3% belongs to the top ten. The material sequenced was PBMCs or T cells enriched from blood (not recorded which). The receptors were gathered from a woman aged 45-65 years who had recovered from COVID-19. Both conserved end residues are part of each CDR3. D genes are given only for firm matches. Size is omitted from some rows. Given values are once, few, many or a class for expanded clones.

j_call: TRBJ2-3
v_call: TRBV28
d_call: -
clone_size: once
cdr3_aa: CASSGPSWKGTDTQYF
cdr3_nt: TGTGCCAGCAGTGGGCCTAGCTGGAAAGGCACAGATACGCAGTATTTT

j_call: TRBJ1-5
v_call: TRBV4-3
d_call: -
clone_size: -
cdr3_aa: CASSPDRNQPQHF
cdr3_nt: TGCGCCAGCAGCCCCGACAGAAATCAGCCCCAGCATTTT

j_call: TRBJ1-2
v_call: TRBV7-9
d_call: TRBD1
clone_size: -
cdr3_aa: CASSLGVTGYTF
cdr3_nt: TGTGCCAGCAGCTTAGGAGTGACAGGGTACACCTTC

j_call: TRBJ2-1
v_call: TRBV28
d_call: -
clone_size: once
cdr3_aa: CASRRSARDYNEQFF
cdr3_nt: TGTGCCAGCAGACGTAGTGCGCGGGATTACAATGAGCAGTTCTTC

j_call: TRBJ1-2
v_call: TRBV7-9
d_call: TRBD1
clone_size: -
cdr3_aa: CASSLVGSTGNYGYTF
cdr3_nt: TGTGCCAGCAGCTTAGTAGGGTCGACAGGGAACTATGGCTACACCTTC

j_call: TRBJ2-2
v_call: TRBV11-3
d_call: -
clone_size: few
cdr3_aa: CASSSPSNTGELFF
cdr3_nt: TGTGCCAGCAGCTCACCGAGTAACACCGGGGAGCTGTTTTTT

j_call: TRBJ2-7
v_call: TRBV6-5
d_call: TRBD1
clone_size: -
cdr3_aa: CAVWDSSYEQYF
cdr3_nt: TGTGCCGTCTGGGACAGCTCCTACGAGCAGTACTTC

j_call: TRBJ2-1
v_call: TRBV7-6
d_call: TRBD2
clone_size: -
cdr3_aa: CASSSKGLAGGPGNEQFF
cdr3_nt: TGTGCCAGCAGCTCAAAAGGACTAGCGGGAGGGCCAGGGAATGAGCAGTTCTTC

j_call: TRBJ1-2
v_call: TRBV21-1
d_call: -
clone_size: -
cdr3_aa: CASSKGEKLNYGYTF
cdr3_nt: TGTGCCAGCAGCAAAGGAGAGAAACTGAACTATGGCTACACCTTC

j_call: TRBJ1-4
v_call: TRBV15
d_call: TRBD1
clone_size: once
cdr3_aa: CATTKGATNEKLFF
cdr3_nt: TGTGCCACCACCAAGGGGGCCACTAATGAAAAACTGTTTTTT

j_call: TRBJ2-3
v_call: TRBV7-2
d_call: -
clone_size: -
cdr3_aa: CASSGTGLDTQYF
cdr3_nt: TGTGCCAGCAGCGGGACTGGCCTTGATACGCAGTATTTT

j_call: TRBJ1-1
v_call: TRBV19
d_call: TRBD1
clone_size: few
cdr3_aa: CASKRTGTNTEAFF
cdr3_nt: TGTGCCAGTAAGCGGACAGGGACGAACACTGAAGCTTTCTTT

j_call: TRBJ2-7
v_call: TRBV11-2
d_call: TRBD2
clone_size: -
cdr3_aa: CASSIASGSHEQYF
cdr3_nt: TGTGCCAGCAGTATAGCTAGCGGGAGCCACGAGCAGTACTTC

j_call: TRBJ2-7
v_call: TRBV6-5
d_call: TRBD1
clone_size: -
cdr3_aa: CASSYGTGGSEQYF
cdr3_nt: TGTGCCAGCAGTTACGGGACAGGGGGTAGCGAGCAGTACTTC

j_call: TRBJ1-2
v_call: TRBV5-4
d_call: TRBD1
clone_size: -
cdr3_aa: CASSFGTGERTF
cdr3_nt: TGTGCCAGCAGCTTCGGGACAGGCGAACGCACCTTC

j_call: TRBJ2-2
v_call: TRBV11-3
d_call: -
clone_size: -
cdr3_aa: CASRINTGELFF
cdr3_nt: TGTGCCAGCAGAATAAACACCGGGGAGCTGTTTTTT

j_call: TRBJ2-2
v_call: TRBV6-1
d_call: TRBD1
clone_size: once
cdr3_aa: CASSVHYRGTGSTGELFF
cdr3_nt: TGTGCCAGCAGTGTGCATTATAGAGGGACAGGGTCCACCGGGGAGCTGTTTTTT

j_call: TRBJ2-3
v_call: TRBV23-1
d_call: TRBD1
clone_size: -
cdr3_aa: CASTSGDTGGSSDTQYF
cdr3_nt: TGCGCCAGCACCTCAGGGGACACAGGGGGCAGCTCAGATACGCAGTATTTT

j_call: TRBJ2-7
v_call: TRBV5-1
d_call: TRBD2
clone_size: -
cdr3_aa: CASSLVVAGIYEQYF
cdr3_nt: TGCGCCAGCAGCTTGGTGGTAGCGGGAATATACGAGCAGTACTTC

j_call: TRBJ1-4
v_call: TRBV20-1
d_call: -
clone_size: -
cdr3_aa: CSASPLGGITNEKLFF
cdr3_nt: TGCAGTGCTAGTCCCCTGGGGGGTATCACTAATGAAAAACTGTTTTTT

j_call: TRBJ1-6
v_call: TRBV30
d_call: -
clone_size: -
cdr3_aa: CAWSVGGPDNSPLHF
cdr3_nt: TGTGCCTGGAGTGTGGGGGGTCCGGATAATTCACCCCTCCACTTT

j_call: TRBJ2-1
v_call: TRBV19
d_call: -
clone_size: -
cdr3_aa: CASSGFVGNEQFF
cdr3_nt: TGTGCCAGCTCGGGATTCGTTGGGAATGAGCAGTTCTTC

j_call: TRBJ1-2
v_call: TRBV6-5
d_call: -
clone_size: -
cdr3_aa: CASRPRREGNYGYTF
cdr3_nt: TGTGCCAGCAGACCCAGGAGGGAAGGGAACTATGGCTACACCTTC

j_call: TRBJ2-5
v_call: TRBV5-1
d_call: TRBD2
clone_size: once
cdr3_aa: CASSLAPAGNQETQYF
cdr3_nt: TGCGCCAGCAGCTTGGCCCCAGCGGGAAACCAAGAGACCCAGTACTTC

j_call: TRBJ2-7
v_call: TRBV6-2/TRBV6-3
d_call: TRBD1
clone_size: -
cdr3_aa: CASSLPGQGPPYEQYF
cdr3_nt: TGTGCCAGCAGTTTACCGGGACAGGGCCCCCCCTACGAGCAGTACTTC

j_call: TRBJ2-7
v_call: TRBV7-2
d_call: TRBD2
clone_size: once
cdr3_aa: CASSLFPSGSGSYEQYF
cdr3_nt: TGTGCCAGCAGCTTATTCCCCTCCGGTAGCGGGAGCTACGAGCAGTACTTC

j_call: TRBJ2-1
v_call: TRBV27
d_call: TRBD2
clone_size: -
cdr3_aa: CASSSPGLAGRTVEQFF
cdr3_nt: TGTGCCAGCAGTTCCCCGGGACTAGCGGGTAGAACGGTGGAGCAGTTCTTC

j_call: TRBJ1-2
v_call: TRBV6-5
d_call: TRBD1
clone_size: -
cdr3_aa: CASSYGDRPYGYTF
cdr3_nt: TGTGCCAGCAGTTACGGGGACAGGCCATATGGCTACACCTTC